Presented here are 22 T cell receptor beta chains from one specimen sequenced in a study of T cells in Graves' hyperthyroidism and ophthalmopathy. TCR beta CDR3 regions were amplified from RNA transcripts. An initial round of RT-PCR targeting the TCR CDR3 relied on the HTBI primer set. Each CDR3 protein is one row after TCRdb ran MiXCR on the multiplex PCR reads. The sample has about 380,000 distinct CDR3 sequences, less than 20% seen once. The sample was blood. These receptors were collected from a man younger than 35 with Graves' ophthalmopathy.

J is TRBJ2-3 and V is TRBV7-9, with TRBD2 identical over 9 bases. Germline lookup yields CDR1 SEHNR and CDR2 FQNEAQ (reference sequence). V gave up 6 bases and J gave up 3 bases; unmatched junction bases: 4. This CDR3 has 14 residues. DNA of the CDR3: TGTGCCAGCAGTGCGGGGGGGCCGACAGATACGCAGTATTTT. It is translated as CASSAGGPTDTQYF.

This clonotype has a handful of counts. CDR3 coding DNA: TGCGCCAGCAGCCGGGGGAATTATCAGCCCCAGCATTTT. It codes for CASSRGNYQPQHF. The chain employs TRBV4-1 and TRBJ1-5; a possible D gene is TRBD1 (5 bases). Germline V gene lookup returns CDR1 MGHRA and CDR2 YSYEKL. This CDR3 comprises 13 residues. Trimming removed 4 bases at V and 5 bases at J, with 9 bases between.

The chain has TRBV9 and TRBJ2-3, with 8 bases lining up with TRBD1. V was pared by 0 bases and J by 4 bases, with 4 bases of the junction left unmatched. Germline assignment: CDR1 SGDLS and CDR2 YYNGEE. This CDR3 has 15 amino acids. CDR3 DNA: TGTGCCAGCAGCGTAGTCGGACAGGGCCCAGATACGCAGTATTTT. Translating it yields CASSVVGQGPDTQYF. Filled out from reference TRBV9 and TRBJ2-3, the complete variable domain reads DSGVTQTPKHLITATGQRVTLRCSPRSGDLSVYWYQQSLDQGLQFLIQYYNGEERAKGNILERFSAQQFPDLHSELNLSSLELGDSALYFCASSVVGQGPDTQYFGPGTRLTVL.

This clonotype has a count of ten or more. The chain joins TRBV2 to TRBJ1-5; 10 nucleotides match TRBD1. Germline trimming cut 8 bases from V and 5 bases from J; bases unmatched to any gene: 3. Germline lookup yields CDR1 SNHLY and CDR2 FYNNEI. The CDR3 sequence is 13 residues long. Here the CDR3 DNA reads TGTGCCAGCGGCGGGACAGGGGATCAGCCCCAGCATTTT. This translates into CASGGTGDQPQHF.

This clonotype was counted ten times or more. This chain joins TRBV20-1 and TRBJ1-6; 9 nucleotides line up with TRBD1. Germline trimming cut 6 bases from V and 10 bases from J; bases unmatched to any gene: 13. The CDR3 is 15 residues long. The germline V gene has CDR1 DFQATT and CDR2 SNEGSKA (reference sequence). CDR3 DNA sequence: TGCAGTGCCACGGCTGGGGACAGGGCCCCCTCACCCCTCCACTTT. It translates to CSATAGDRAPSPLHF.

This clonotype has more than one count but fewer than ten. The chain is built from TRBV6-1 and TRBJ2-3; possibly TRBD2 for D (6 bases). Trimming pared 7 bases from V and 4 bases from J, leaving 15 bases between. The V gene's germline CDR1 is MNHNS and CDR2 SASEGT. The CDR3 loop spans 14 amino acids. DNA of the CDR3: TGTGCCAGCACAGAAAGGGGAGGCGCAGATACGCAGTATTTT. Amino acids: CASTERGGADTQYF.

This clonotype was recorded at least ten times. The CDR3 DNA reads as TGTGCCAGCAGCCAAGGACCCACTGAAGCTTTCTTT. It is translated as CASSQGPTEAFF. The chain uses TRBV4-2 and TRBJ1-1, with unresolved D. The CDR3 totals 12 residues. Trimming removed 1 base from V and 4 bases from J, with 4 bases in between. Germline CDR1 LGHNA, CDR2 YNFKEQ.

This clonotype was seen many times. V usage is TRBV5-5 and J usage is TRBJ2-7, with 8 bases matching TRBD2. The CDR3 has 14 amino acids. The germline gives CDR1 SGHKS, CDR2 YYEKEE (reference sequence). V lost 4 bases to trimming and J lost 5 bases; unmatched junction nucleotides: 8. The CDR3 sequence is CASSGRGGFHEQYF. For the CDR3, the DNA is TGTGCCAGCAGCGGCCGCGGGGGGTTCCACGAGCAGTACTTC.

This chain links TRBV10-3 with TRBJ1-5; D is perhaps TRBD1 (6 bases). This CDR3 region has 13 residues. The V gene lost 4 bases and the J gene lost 5 bases, with 9 bases spanning the gap. Germline CDR1 and CDR2: ENHRY and SYGVKD. In DNA, the CDR3 is TGTGCCATCAGTGGGGGGCCGGATCAGCCCCAGCATTTT. This sequence encodes CAISGGPDQPQHF.

This chain links TRBV6-1 with TRBJ1-3; D is unclear. The germline CDR1 and CDR2 sequences are MNHNS and SASEGT. V was trimmed by 7 bases and J by 0 bases, leaving 10 bases between them. This CDR3 region has 14 residues. CDR3 nucleotides: TGTGCCAGCATCATCGGGAGCTCTGGAAACACCATATATTTT. Protein: CASIIGSSGNTIYF.

The chain joins TRBV28 to TRBJ2-6, with D possibly TRBD2 on 7 matching bases. From germline, CDR1 is MDHEN and CDR2 SYDVKM. The CDR3 loop spans 16 amino acids. The V gene lost 7 bases and the J gene lost 2 bases, with 15 bases spanning the gap. CDR3 protein: CASTIRGGAGANVLTF. CDR3 bases: TGTGCCAGCACCATAAGGGGGGGCGCTGGGGCCAACGTCCTGACTTTC.

This clonotype was counted many times. This chain joins TRBV20-1 and TRBJ1-4; 8 nucleotides match TRBD1. Germline CDR1 reads DFQATT; CDR2 reads SNEGSKA (reference sequence). J lost 0 bases, V lost 1 base, and 10 bases had no gene match. The CDR3 is made up of 18 amino acids. DNA for the CDR3: TGCAGTGCTAGAGCCTCGACAGGGGCCCGTGCAACTAATGAAAAACTGTTTTTT. This codes for CSARASTGARATNEKLFF.

To note about this clonotype: Given a much more abundant clone one base away, this may be a read error. The rearrangement links TRBV3-1 to TRBJ2-3; maybe TRBD2 (6 bases). Trimming shortened V by 0 bases and J by 2 bases, and 9 bases separated the two germline ends. The CDR3 covers 15 residues. Germline values: CDR1 LGHDT, CDR2 YNNKEL (reference sequence). The CDR3 spells CASSQDGGITDTQYF. CDR3 nucleotide sequence: TGTGCCAGCAGCCAAGATGGGGGGATCACAGATACGCAGTATTTT.

This clonotype was detected ten times or more. This chain connects TRBV12-3 or TRBV12-4 to TRBJ2-5, with D possibly being TRBD1 (5 bases). CDR3 size: 18 residues. V was pared by 6 bases and J by 2 bases, with 25 bases between. The CDR3 DNA reads TGTGCCAGCAGACCTTTTCGGTGGCAGGGAATCCCTCAAGAGACCCAGTACTTC. Translated, it gives CASRPFRWQGIPQETQYF.

V usage is TRBV11-2 and J usage is TRBJ2-7; 7 nucleotides align to TRBD1. CDR3 length: 13 residues. CDR1 and CDR2 from the germline V gene are SGHAT and FQNNGV. The trim removed 5 bases at V and 4 bases at J, leaving 5 bases unmatched. The CDR3 DNA reads TGTGCCAGCAGCCCCGACAGGGAATACGAGCAGTACTTC. Its protein is CASSPDREYEQYF.

This clonotype was counted a few times. The chain joins TRBV6-1 to TRBJ1-2, with 11 bases matching TRBD1. This CDR3 has 13 amino acids. V shed 6 bases, J shed 7 bases, and the junction held 4 bases outside the gene matches. Germline CDR1 is MNHNS and CDR2 is SASEGT. CDR3 coding DNA: TGTGCCAGCAGATCCGGGACAGGGGGTGGCTACACCTTC. It yields the protein CASRSGTGGGYTF.

The sample holds a few counts of this clonotype. The chain carries TRBV3-1 and TRBJ2-7, with D maybe TRBD1 (5 bases). V dropped 4 bases and J dropped 4 bases, with 11 bases sitting between them. CDR3 length: 13 residues. The germline V gene has CDR1 LGHDT and CDR2 YNNKEL (reference sequence). The CDR3 DNA is TGTGCCAGCAGCCTCCAGGGTCTATACGAGCAGTACTTC. It codes for CASSLQGLYEQYF.

This clonotype occurred a few times. The V gene is TRBV19, the J gene TRBJ1-5, with 8 bases aligning to TRBD1. In germline, CDR1 is LNHDA, CDR2 SQIVND (reference sequence). The CDR3 is 15 amino acids. V shed 4 bases and J 7 bases; nucleotides not matched to a gene: 9. As DNA, the CDR3 is TGTGCCAGTAGTAGCCAGACAGGGGTGTGGCAGCCCCAGCATTTT. Residues: CASSSQTGVWQPQHF.

This clonotype was observed a few times. The rearrangement uses TRBV27 and TRBJ1-6, with D unclear. Germline CDR1 MNHEY, CDR2 SMNVEV (reference sequence). CDR3 length: 13 residues. Trimming took off 6 bases at V and 4 bases at J, with 7 bases between the two ends. The CDR3 bases are TGTGCCAGCAGGTTGACATATAATTCACCCCTCCACTTT. It is translated as CASRLTYNSPLHF.

This clonotype was picked up many times. The chain is built from TRBV18 and TRBJ2-3; D is perhaps TRBD2 (5 bases). The CDR3 runs to 12 residues. The V end was cut by 1 base, the J end by 6 bases, with 5 bases between. The germline V gene has CDR1 KGHSH and CDR2 LQKENI. For the CDR3, the DNA is TGTGCCAGCTCACCACGGACTGATACGCAGTATTTT. Protein: CASSPRTDTQYF.

This clonotype was observed at least ten times. The CDR3: CASSSQGALWNEQFF. As DNA, the CDR3 is TGTGCCAGCTCATCACAGGGGGCTCTCTGGAATGAGCAGTTCTTC. V and J are TRBV18 and TRBJ2-1; TRBD1 agrees at 9 bases. This CDR3 spans 15 amino acids. Germline trimming cut 5 bases from V and 7 bases from J; bases unmatched to any gene: 9. Germline loops: CDR1 KGHSH, CDR2 LQKENI.

This clonotype was counted ten times or more. This chain links TRBV3-1 with TRBJ2-5, with D tentatively TRBD2 (5 bases). The germline V gene encodes CDR1 LGHDT and CDR2 YNNKEL (reference sequence). This CDR3 is built from 14 residues. V was clipped by 0 bases and J by 5 bases, with 10 bases between them. CDR3 sequence reads: CASSQDVASETQYF. The CDR3 DNA follows: TGTGCCAGCAGCCAAGATGTAGCGTCGGAGACCCAGTACTTC.